This T cell receptor beta chain is drawn from a study of T cells in Graves' hyperthyroidism and ophthalmopathy. Per germline, CDR1 SNHLY and CDR2 FYNNEI. V shed 6 bases and J shed 9 bases, with 12 bases lying between them. This CDR3 has 12 amino acids. TCR beta CDR3 regions were amplified from RNA transcripts. The HTBI primer set served for first-round RT-PCR of the TCR CDR3. TCRdb re-called the multiplex PCR reads with MiXCR, one entry per CDR3 protein. This sample has fewer than 650,000 distinct CDR3 sequences, with about 15% found just once. The sequence derives from a woman in her 40s with Graves' ophthalmopathy. The gene calls are TRBV2 and TRBJ1-5; D remains unclear. Material: blood. As DNA, the CDR3 is TGTGCCAGCAGCGGACCTAGGTGGCCCCAGCATTTT. Its translation is CASSGPRWPQHF.